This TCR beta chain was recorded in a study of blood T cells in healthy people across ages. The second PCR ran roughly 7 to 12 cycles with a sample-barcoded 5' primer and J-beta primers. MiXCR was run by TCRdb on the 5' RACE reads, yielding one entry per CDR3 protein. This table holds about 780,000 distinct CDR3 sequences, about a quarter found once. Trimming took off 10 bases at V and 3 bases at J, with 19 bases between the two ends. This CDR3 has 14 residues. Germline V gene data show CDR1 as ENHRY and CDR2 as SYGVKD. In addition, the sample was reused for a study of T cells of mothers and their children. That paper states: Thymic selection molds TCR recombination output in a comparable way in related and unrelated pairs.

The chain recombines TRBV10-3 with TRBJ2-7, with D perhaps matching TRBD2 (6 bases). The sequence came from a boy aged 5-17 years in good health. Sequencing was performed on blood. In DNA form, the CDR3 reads TGTGCCACCGGGGACTCTACTGGGGACTACGAGCAGTACTTC. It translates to CATGDSTGDYEQYF.